The clone carrying this T cell receptor beta chain has a count of ten or more. Its target is not known. The record originates from a study of Graves' ophthalmopathy and Graves' hyperthyroidism. Study background: The authors collected peripheral blood at initial diagnosis, before any treatment. Notes on the study in general: Using 13 signatures, a model distinguished ophthalmopathy from stable hyperthyroidism, reaching about 87% sensitivity and approximately 82% specificity.

Under 3 months in duration, the ophthalmopathy in affected donors had moderate-to-severe activity, CAS ≥3 and NOSPECS ≥4. Diagnostic conclusions were grounded in clinical symptoms, serum thyroxine, TRAb, thyroid ultrasound and orbital computed tomography. RNA transcripts provided the template for amplifying TCR beta CDR3 regions. An initial RT-PCR round employing HTBI primers preceded a second-round multiplex PCR. One entry per CDR3 protein results from TCRdb running MiXCR on the multiplex PCR reads. Of approximately 480,000 distinct CDR3 sequences in the sample, about 15% were seen once. Trimming took 1 base from V and 7 from J, leaving 7 bases between them. Germline-derived CDR1 and CDR2 are LGHNT and FRNRAP. This CDR3 is 12 amino acids long.

This sequence joins TRBV12-5 and TRBJ2-5; D is ambiguous. The sample comprised blood. The receptor's source is a woman under 40 with Graves' ophthalmopathy. This chain's CDR3 is CASGLAGGTQYF. Written as DNA, the CDR3 is TGTGCTAGTGGTTTGGCAGGCGGGACCCAGTACTTC.